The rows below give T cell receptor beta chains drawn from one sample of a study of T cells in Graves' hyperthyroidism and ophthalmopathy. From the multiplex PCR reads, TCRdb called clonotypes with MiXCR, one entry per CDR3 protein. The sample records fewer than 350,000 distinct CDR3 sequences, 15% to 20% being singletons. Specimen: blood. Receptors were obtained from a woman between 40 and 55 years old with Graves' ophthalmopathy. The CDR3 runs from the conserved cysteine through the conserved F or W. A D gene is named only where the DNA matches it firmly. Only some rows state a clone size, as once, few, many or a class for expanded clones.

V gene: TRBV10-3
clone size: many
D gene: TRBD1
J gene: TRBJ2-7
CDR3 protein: CAISEGLTGAGYEQYF
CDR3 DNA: TGTGCCATCAGTGAGGGGTTAACAGGGGCAGGATACGAGCAGTACTTC

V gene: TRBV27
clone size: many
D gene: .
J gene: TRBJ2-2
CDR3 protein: CASSNRVGGELFF
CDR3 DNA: TGTGCCAGCAGTAACAGGGTAGGCGGGGAGCTGTTTTTT

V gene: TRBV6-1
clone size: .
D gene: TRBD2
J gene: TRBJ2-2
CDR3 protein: CASSEGDSGSLNTGELFF
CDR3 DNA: TGTGCCAGCAGTGAAGGGGATAGCGGGAGTCTGAACACCGGGGAGCTGTTTTTT

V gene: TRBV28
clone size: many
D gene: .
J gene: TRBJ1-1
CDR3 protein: CASSLFRFPNTEAFF
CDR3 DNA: TGTGCCAGCAGTTTATTCCGGTTCCCAAACACTGAAGCTTTCTTT

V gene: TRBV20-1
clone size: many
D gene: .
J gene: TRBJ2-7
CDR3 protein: CSARDLSSSVLGAEQYF
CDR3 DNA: TGCAGTGCTAGAGATCTGTCGTCGAGCGTCCTTGGGGCCGAGCAGTACTTC

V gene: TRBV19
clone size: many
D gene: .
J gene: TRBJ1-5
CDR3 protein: CASSIAGQPQHF
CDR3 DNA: TGTGCCAGTAGTATAGCAGGGCAGCCCCAGCATTTT

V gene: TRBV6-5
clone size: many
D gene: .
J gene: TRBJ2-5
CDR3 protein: CASSYSGRGRETQYF
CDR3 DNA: TGTGCCAGCAGTTACTCGGGCAGGGGACGAGAGACCCAGTACTTC

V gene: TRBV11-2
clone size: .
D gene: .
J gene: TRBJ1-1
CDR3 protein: CASSRQGLGGNTEAFF
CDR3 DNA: TGTGCCAGCAGCCGCCAGGGTTTGGGAGGGAACACTGAAGCTTTCTTT

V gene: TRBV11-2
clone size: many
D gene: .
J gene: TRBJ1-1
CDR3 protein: CASSRGTTEAFF
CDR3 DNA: TGTGCCAGCAGCCGAGGAACCACTGAAGCTTTCTTT

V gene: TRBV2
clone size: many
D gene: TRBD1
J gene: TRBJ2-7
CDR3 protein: CASLGGRNYEQYF
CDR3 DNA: TGTGCCAGCCTAGGGGGCCGAAACTACGAGCAGTACTTC

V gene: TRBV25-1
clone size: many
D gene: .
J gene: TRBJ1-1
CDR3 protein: CASSEYFGLNTEAFF
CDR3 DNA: TGTGCCAGCAGTGAATATTTTGGCCTGAACACTGAAGCTTTCTTT

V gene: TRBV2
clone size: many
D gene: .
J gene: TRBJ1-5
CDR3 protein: CASRGGQPQHF
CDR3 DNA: TGTGCCAGCAGGGGGGGGCAGCCCCAGCATTTT

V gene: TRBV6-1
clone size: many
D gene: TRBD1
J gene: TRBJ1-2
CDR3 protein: CASRDYRGSLYGYTF
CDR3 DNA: TGTGCCAGCAGGGACTACAGGGGATCCCTCTATGGCTACACCTTC

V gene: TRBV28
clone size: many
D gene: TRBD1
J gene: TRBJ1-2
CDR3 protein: CASSLTGNYGYTF
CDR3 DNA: TGTGCCAGCAGCCTGACAGGGAACTATGGCTACACCTTC

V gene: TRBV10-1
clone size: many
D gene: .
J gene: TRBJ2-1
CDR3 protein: CASSDVGNEQFF
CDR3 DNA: TGCGCCAGCAGTGATGTCGGAAATGAGCAGTTCTTC

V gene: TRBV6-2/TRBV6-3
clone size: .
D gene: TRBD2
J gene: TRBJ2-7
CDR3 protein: CASSYNPGLETDEQYF
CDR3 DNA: TGTGCCAGCAGTTACAACCCGGGACTAGAAACCGACGAGCAGTACTTC

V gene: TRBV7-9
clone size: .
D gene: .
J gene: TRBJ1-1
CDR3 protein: CASSLERGEAFF
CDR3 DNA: TGTGCCAGCAGCTTAGAAAGGGGGGAAGCTTTCTTT

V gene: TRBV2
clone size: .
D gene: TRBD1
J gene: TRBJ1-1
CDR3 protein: CASRPGTGRTEAFF
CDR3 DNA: TGTGCCAGCAGACCAGGGACAGGGCGAACTGAAGCTTTCTTT

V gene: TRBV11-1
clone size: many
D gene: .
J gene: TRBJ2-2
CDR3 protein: CASSLSTTGATGELFF
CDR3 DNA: TGTGCCAGCAGCTTAAGCACCACCGGGGCCACCGGGGAGCTGTTTTTT

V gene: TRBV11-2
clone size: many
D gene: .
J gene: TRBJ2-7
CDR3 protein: CASSPGSGVPYEQYF
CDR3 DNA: TGTGCCAGCAGTCCCGGGTCGGGGGTTCCCTACGAGCAGTACTTC

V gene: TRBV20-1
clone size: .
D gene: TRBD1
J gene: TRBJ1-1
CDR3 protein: CSARDLQTGRAEAFF
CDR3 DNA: TGCAGTGCTAGAGATCTCCAGACAGGGCGGGCTGAAGCTTTCTTT

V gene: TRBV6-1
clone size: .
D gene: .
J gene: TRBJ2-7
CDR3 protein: CASSVRGQYEQYF
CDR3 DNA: TGTGCCAGCAGTGTACGGGGGCAGTACGAGCAGTACTTC

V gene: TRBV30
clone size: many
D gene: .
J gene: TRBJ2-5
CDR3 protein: CAWSVLGSGETQYF
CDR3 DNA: TGTGCCTGGAGTGTACTCGGGAGTGGAGAGACCCAGTACTTC

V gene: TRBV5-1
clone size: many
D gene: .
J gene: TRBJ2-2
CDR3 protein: CASSLTVTGELFF
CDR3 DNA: TGCGCCAGCAGCCTCACAGTTACCGGGGAGCTGTTTTTT

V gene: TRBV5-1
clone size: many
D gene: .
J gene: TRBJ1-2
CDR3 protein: CASSLAMGDEGYTF
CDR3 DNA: TGCGCCAGCAGCTTGGCTATGGGGGATGAAGGCTACACCTTC

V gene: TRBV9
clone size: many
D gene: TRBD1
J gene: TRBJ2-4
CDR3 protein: CASSVGPTGGPKNIQYF
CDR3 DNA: TGTGCCAGCAGCGTAGGCCCTACAGGGGGCCCCAAAAACATTCAGTACTTC

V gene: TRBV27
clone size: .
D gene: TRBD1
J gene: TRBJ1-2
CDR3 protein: CASSPPRTGRMGGYTF
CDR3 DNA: TGTGCCAGCAGCCCCCCCCGGACAGGGAGGATGGGTGGCTACACCTTC